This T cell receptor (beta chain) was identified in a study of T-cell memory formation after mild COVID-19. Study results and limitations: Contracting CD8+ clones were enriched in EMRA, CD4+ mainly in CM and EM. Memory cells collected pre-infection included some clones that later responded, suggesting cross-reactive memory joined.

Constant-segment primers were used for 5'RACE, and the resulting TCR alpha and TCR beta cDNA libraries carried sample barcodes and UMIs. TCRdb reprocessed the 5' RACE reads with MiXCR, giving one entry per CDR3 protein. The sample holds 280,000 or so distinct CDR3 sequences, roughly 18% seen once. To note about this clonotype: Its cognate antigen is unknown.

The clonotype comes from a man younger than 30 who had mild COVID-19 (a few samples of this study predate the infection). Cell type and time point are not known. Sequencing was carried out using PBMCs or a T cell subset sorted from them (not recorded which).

The CDR3: CSARSPGPGEAFF. In nucleotides, the CDR3 is TGCAGTGCTCGAAGTCCAGGGCCCGGTGAAGCTTTCTTT. This rearrangement joins TRBV20-1 to TRBJ1-1; the D gene is possibly TRBD1 (5 bases). Germline loops: CDR1 DFQATT, CDR2 SNEGSKA (reference sequence). The CDR3 covers 13 residues. The V gene lost 5 bases and the J gene lost 7 bases, with 17 bases spanning the gap.